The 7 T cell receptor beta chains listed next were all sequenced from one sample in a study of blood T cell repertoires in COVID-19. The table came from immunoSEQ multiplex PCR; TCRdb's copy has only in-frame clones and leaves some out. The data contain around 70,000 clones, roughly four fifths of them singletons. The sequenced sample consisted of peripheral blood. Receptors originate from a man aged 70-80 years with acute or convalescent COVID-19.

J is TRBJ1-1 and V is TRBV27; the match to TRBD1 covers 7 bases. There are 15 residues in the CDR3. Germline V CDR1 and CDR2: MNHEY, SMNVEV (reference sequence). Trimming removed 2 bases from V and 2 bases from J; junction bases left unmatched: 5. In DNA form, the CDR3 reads TGTGCCAGCAGTTTAAGAAGACAGGGCAACACTGAAGCTTTCTTT. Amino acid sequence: CASSLRRQGNTEAFF.

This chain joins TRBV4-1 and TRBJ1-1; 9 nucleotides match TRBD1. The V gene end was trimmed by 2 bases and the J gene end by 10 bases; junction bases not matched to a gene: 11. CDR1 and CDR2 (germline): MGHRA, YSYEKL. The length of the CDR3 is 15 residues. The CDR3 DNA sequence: TGCGCCAGCAGCCAACTACAGGGGGCGCAAGGGGCAGCTTTCTTT. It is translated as CASSQLQGAQGAAFF.

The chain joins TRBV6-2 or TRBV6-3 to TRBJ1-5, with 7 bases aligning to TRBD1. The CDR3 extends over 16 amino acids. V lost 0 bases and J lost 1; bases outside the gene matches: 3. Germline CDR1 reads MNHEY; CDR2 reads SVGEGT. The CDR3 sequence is CASSYSKGASNQPQHF. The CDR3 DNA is TGTGCCAGCAGTTACTCGAAGGGGGCAAGCAATCAGCCCCAGCATTTT.

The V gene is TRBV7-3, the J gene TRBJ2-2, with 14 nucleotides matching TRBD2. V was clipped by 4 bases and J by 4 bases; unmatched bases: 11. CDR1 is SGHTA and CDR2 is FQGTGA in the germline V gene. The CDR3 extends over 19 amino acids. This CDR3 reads CASSSRGLAGVMGTGELFF. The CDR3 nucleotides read TGTGCCAGCAGCTCAAGGGGACTAGCGGGAGTAATGGGCACCGGGGAGCTGTTTTTT.

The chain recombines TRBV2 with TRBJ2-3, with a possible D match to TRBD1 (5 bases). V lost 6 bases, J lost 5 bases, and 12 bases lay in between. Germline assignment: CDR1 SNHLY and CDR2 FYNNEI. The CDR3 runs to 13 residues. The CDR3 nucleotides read TGTGCCAGCAGGGGGCAGGGTGAAGATACGCAGTATTTT. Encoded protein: CASRGQGEDTQYF. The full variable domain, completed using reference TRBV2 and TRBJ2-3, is EPEVTQTPSHQVTQMGQEVILRCVPISNHLYFYWYRQILGQKVEFLVSFYNNEISEKSEIFDDQFSVERPDGSNFTLKIRSTKLEDSAMYFCASRGQGEDTQYFGPGTRLTVL.

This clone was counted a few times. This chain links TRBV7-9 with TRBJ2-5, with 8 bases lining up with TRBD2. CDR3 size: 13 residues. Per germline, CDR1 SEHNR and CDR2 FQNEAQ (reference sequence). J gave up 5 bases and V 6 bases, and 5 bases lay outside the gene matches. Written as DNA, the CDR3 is TGTGCCAGCAGTGGGACTAGTGAGGAGACCCAGTACTTC. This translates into CASSGTSEETQYF. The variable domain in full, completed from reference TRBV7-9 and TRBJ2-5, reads DTGVSQNPRHKITKRGQNVTFRCDPISEHNRLYWYRQTLGQGPEFLTYFQNEAQLEKSRLLSDRFSAERPKGSFSTLEIQRTEQGDSAMYLCASSGTSEETQYFGPGTRLLVL.

CDR3 in amino acids: CSASAGDSGNFPRDTQYF. In DNA, the CDR3 is TGCAGTGCTAGTGCCGGAGATAGCGGGAACTTCCCCCGAGATACGCAGTATTTT. This sequence joins TRBV20-1 and TRBJ2-3; TRBD2 matches at 8 bases. The CDR3 loop spans 18 amino acids. Trimming cost V 3 bases and J 5 bases; bases outside gene matches: 19. CDR1 DFQATT and CDR2 SNEGSKA come from the germline V gene (reference sequence).